This T cell receptor beta chain was sequenced in a study of neurological immune-mediated disorders. CDR3 length: 15 amino acids. The V end lost 5 bases, the J end lost 2 bases, and 15 bases lay between the germline ends. There are many counts of this clonotype. Time point given: longitudinal time-point 2. Via MiXCR, TCRdb re-called the 5' RACE reads, giving one row per CDR3 protein. The data show 65,000 to 95,000 distinct CDR3 sequences, 5.5% to 6.5% seen once. This chain links TRBV12-3 or TRBV12-4 with TRBJ1-2; no clear D gene. Sequenced sample: PBMCs. This receptor was identified in a woman aged 60-75 years with multiple sclerosis. CDR3 nucleotide sequence: TGTGCCAGCAGTGATCCGGGAGGGATAAACTATGGCTACACCTTC. Translated, it gives CASSDPGGINYGYTF.